This T cell receptor beta chain was captured by sequencing in a study of shared clonotypes between healthy human individuals. Per germline, CDR1 SGHAT and CDR2 FQNNGV. This CDR3 comprises 15 residues. V lost 1 base to trimming and J lost 4 bases; unmatched junction nucleotides: 5. Some clones are missing from TCRdb's copy, which holds only in-frame ones; the method was immunoSEQ multiplex PCR. The sample yields some 2,000,000 clones, almost 96% seen once. The source of this sequence is a man aged 18 to 35 in good health. Sequenced: naive CD4+ T cells sorted from blood. The sample's subset: CD45RA+ positively selected. The chain combines TRBV11-2 with TRBJ2-7; 9 bases are shared with TRBD2. CDR3 residues: CASSLGLADYYEQYF. CDR3 sequence (DNA): TGTGCCAGCAGCTTAGGACTAGCGGACTATTACGAGCAGTACTTC.